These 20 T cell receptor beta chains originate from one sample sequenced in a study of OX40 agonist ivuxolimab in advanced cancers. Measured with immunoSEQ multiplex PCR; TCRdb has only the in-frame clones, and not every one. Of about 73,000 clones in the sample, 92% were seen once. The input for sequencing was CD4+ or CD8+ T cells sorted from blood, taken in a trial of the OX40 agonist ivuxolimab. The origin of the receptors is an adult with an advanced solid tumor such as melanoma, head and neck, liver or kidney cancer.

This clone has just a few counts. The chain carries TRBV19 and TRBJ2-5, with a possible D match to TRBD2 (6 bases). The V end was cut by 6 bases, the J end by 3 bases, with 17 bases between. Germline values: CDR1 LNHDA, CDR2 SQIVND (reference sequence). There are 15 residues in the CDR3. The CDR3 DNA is TGTGCCAGTAGCACGCCGCTAGCGTCGGAAGAGACCCAGTACTTC. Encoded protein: CASSTPLASEETQYF.

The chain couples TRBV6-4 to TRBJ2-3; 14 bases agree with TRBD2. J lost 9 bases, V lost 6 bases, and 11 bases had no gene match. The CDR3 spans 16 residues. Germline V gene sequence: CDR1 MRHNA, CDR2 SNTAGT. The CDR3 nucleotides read TGTGCCAGCAGGAAGACTAGCGGGGGGGCGTTAGACACGCAGTATTTT. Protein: CASRKTSGGALDTQYF.

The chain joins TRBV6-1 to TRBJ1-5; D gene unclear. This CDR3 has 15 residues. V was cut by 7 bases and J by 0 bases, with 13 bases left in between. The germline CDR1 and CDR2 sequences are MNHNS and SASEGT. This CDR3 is CASTPSADSNQPQHF. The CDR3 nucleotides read TGTGCCAGCACCCCGTCGGCAGATAGCAATCAGCCCCAGCATTTT.

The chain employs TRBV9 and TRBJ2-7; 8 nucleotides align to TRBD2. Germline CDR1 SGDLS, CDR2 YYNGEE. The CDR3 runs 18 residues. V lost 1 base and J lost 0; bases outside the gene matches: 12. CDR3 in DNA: TGTGCCAGCAGCGTATCGAGCGGGGGTCCGAGCAGCTCCTACGAGCAGTACTTC. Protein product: CASSVSSGGPSSSYEQYF.

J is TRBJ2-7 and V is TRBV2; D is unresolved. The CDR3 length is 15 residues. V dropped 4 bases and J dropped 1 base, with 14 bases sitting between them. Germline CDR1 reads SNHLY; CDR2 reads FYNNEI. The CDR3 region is CASSVALIPSYEQYF. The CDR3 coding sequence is TGTGCCAGCAGTGTAGCCCTCATCCCTTCCTACGAGCAGTACTTC. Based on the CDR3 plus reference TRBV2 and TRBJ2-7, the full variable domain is EPEVTQTPSHQVTQMGQEVILRCVPISNHLYFYWYRQILGQKVEFLVSFYNNEISEKSEIFDDQFSVERPDGSNFTLKIRSTKLEDSAMYFCASSVALIPSYEQYFGPGTRLTVT.

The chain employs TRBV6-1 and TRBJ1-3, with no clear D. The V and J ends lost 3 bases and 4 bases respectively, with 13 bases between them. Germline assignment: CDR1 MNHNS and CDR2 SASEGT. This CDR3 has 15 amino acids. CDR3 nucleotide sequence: TGTGCCAGCAGTGACCAGCGTGGTGGGGGAAACACCATATATTTT. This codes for CASSDQRGGGNTIYF.

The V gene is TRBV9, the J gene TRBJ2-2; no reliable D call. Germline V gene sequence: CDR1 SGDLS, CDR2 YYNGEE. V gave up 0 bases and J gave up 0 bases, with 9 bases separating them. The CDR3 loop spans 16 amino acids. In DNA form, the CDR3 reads TGTGCCAGCAGCGTAGACATCGGAACGAACACCGGGGAGCTGTTTTTT. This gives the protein CASSVDIGTNTGELFF.

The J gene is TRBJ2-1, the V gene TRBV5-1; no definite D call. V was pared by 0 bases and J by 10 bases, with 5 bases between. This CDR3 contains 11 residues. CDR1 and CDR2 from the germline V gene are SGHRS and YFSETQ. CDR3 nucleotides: TGCGCCAGCAGCTTGGACGGGGAGCAGTTCTTC. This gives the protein CASSLDGEQFF.

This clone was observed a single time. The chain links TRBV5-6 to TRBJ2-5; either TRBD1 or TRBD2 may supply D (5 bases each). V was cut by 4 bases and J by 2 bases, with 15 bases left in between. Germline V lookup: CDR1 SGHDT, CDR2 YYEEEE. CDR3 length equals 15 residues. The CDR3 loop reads CASSPPTGPQETQYF. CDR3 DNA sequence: TGTGCCAGCAGCCCGCCGACGGGGCCACAAGAGACCCAGTACTTC.

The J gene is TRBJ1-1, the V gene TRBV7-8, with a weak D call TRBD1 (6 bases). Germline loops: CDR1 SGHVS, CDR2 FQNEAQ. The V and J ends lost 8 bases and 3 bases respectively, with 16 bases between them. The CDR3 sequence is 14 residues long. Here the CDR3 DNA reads TGTGCCAGCCGGGGGGGGCAGTCACACACTGAAGCTTTCTTT. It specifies CASRGGQSHTEAFF.

The DNA for the CDR3 is TGTGCCAGCAGCGTATCGGGGGAACTGACTGAAGCTTTCTTT. It yields the protein CASSVSGELTEAFF. The chain uses TRBV9 and TRBJ1-1; D may be TRBD1 (5 bases). Germline V gene lookup returns CDR1 SGDLS and CDR2 YYNGEE. The CDR3 extends over 14 amino acids. Trimming shortened V by 1 base and J by 5 bases, and 12 bases separated the two germline ends.

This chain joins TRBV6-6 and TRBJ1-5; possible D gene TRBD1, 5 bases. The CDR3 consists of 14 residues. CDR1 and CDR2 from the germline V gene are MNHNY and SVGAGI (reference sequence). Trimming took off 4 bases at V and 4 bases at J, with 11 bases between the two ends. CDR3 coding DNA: TGTGCCAGCAGTTCCTGGGACGGAAATCAGCCCCAGCATTTT. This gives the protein CASSSWDGNQPQHF.

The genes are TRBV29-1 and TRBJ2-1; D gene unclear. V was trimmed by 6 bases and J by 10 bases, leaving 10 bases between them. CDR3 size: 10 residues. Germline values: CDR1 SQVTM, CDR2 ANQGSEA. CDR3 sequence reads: CSVYTQEQFF. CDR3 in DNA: TGCAGCGTGTACACTCAAGAGCAGTTCTTC.

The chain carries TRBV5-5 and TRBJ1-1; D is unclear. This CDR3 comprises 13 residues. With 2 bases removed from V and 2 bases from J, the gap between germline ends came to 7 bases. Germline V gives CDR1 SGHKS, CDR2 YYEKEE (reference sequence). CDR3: CASSFSVNTEAFF. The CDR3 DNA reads TGTGCCAGCAGCTTTTCGGTAAACACTGAAGCTTTCTTT.

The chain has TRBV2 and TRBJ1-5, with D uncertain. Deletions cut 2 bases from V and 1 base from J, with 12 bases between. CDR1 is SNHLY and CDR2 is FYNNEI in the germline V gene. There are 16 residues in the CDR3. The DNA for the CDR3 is TGTGCCAGCAGTGAAAGTACCAATTGGAGCAATCAGCCCCAGCATTTT. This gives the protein CASSESTNWSNQPQHF.

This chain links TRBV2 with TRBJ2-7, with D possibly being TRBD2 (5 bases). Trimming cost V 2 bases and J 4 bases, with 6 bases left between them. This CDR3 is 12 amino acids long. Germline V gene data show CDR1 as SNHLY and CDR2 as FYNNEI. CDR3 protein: CASSERGYEQYF. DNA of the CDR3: TGTGCCAGCAGTGAACGGGGATACGAGCAGTACTTC.

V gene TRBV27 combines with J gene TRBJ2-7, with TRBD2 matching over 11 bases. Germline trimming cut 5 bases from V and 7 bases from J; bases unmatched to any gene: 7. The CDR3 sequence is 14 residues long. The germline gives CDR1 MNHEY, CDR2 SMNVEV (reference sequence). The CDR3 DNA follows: TGTGCCAGCAGTCCCGGGACTAGCGGCGCTGAGCAGTACTTC. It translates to CASSPGTSGAEQYF.

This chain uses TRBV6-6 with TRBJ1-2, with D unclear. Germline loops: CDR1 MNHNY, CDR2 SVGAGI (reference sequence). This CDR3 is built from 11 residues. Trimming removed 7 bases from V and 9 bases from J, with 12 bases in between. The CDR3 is CASTSDGSYTF. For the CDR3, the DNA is TGTGCCAGCACCTCAGACGGGAGCTACACCTTC.

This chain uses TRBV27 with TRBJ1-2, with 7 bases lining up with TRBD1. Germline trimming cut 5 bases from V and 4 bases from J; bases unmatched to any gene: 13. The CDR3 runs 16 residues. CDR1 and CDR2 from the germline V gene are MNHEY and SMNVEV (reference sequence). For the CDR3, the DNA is TGTGCCAGCAGTCCCCACTTCCCTCAGGGGGTCTATGGCTACACCTTC. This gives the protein CASSPHFPQGVYGYTF.

The CDR3, as DNA: TGCGCCAGCAGCCTGGGACTAGCGGGCCTCTACGAGCAGTACTTC. As protein: CASSLGLAGLYEQYF. V and J are TRBV4-3 and TRBJ2-7; 12 positions match TRBD2. The CDR3 runs to 15 residues. J lost 3 bases, V lost 4 bases, and 4 bases had no gene match. CDR1 LGHNA and CDR2 YSLEER come from the germline V gene.